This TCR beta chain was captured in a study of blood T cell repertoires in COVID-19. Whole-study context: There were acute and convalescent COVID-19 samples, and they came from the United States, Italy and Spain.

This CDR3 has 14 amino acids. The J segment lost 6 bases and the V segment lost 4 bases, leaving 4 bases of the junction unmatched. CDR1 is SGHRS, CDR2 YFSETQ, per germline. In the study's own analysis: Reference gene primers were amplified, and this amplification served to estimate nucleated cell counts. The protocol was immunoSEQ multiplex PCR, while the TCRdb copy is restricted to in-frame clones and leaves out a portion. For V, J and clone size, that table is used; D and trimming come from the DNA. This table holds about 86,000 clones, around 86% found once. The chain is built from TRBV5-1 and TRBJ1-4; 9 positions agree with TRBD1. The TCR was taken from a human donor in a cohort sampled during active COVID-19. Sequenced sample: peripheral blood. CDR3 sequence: CASSPWTGDEKLFF. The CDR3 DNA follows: TGCGCCAGCAGCCCCTGGACAGGGGATGAAAAACTGTTTTTT.